This T cell receptor beta chain was identified during a study of cytomegalovirus exposure and HLA in healthy donors. The PCR ran on 60 Vbeta and 13 Jbeta primers. The data were produced by immunoSEQ multiplex PCR, yet TCRdb's version contains in-frame clones alone and is incomplete. Among approximately 150,000 clones listed, roughly 86% were seen once. The sequence was collected from a man in his late teens or twenties in good health and CMV-seropositive. The material sequenced was PBMCs.

Here the CDR3 reads CASSRDRGEVEQYF. The CDR3 DNA reads TGTGCCAGCAGCCGCGACAGGGGGGAGGTCGAGCAGTACTTC. The chain carries TRBV7-9 and TRBJ2-7; 9 bases fit TRBD1. Germline assignment: CDR1 SEHNR and CDR2 FQNEAQ (reference sequence). The CDR3 is 14 amino acids. V was clipped by 5 bases and J by 6 bases; unmatched bases: 8. Filled out from reference TRBV7-9 and TRBJ2-7, the complete variable domain reads DTGVSQNPRHKITKRGQNVTFRCDPISEHNRLYWYRQTLGQGPEFLTYFQNEAQLEKSRLLSDRFSAERPKGSFSTLEIQRTEQGDSAMYLCASSRDRGEVEQYFGPGTRLTVT.